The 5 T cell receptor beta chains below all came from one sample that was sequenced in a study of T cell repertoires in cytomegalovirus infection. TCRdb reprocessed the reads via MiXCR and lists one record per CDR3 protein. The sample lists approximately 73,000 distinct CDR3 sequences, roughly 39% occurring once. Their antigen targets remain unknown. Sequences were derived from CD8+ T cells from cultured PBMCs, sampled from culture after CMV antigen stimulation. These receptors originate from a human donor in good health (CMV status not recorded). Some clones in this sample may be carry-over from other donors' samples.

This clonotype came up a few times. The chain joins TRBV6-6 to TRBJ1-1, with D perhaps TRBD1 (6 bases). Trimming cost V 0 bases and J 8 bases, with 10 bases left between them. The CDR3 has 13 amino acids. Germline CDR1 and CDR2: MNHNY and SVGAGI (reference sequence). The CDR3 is CASSYSGGQEAFF. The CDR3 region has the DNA TGTGCCAGCAGTTACTCAGGAGGACAGGAAGCTTTCTTT.

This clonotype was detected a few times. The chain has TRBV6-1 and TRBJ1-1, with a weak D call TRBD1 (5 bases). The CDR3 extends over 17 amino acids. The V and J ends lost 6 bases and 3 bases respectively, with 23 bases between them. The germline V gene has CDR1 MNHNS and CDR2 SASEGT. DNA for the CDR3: TGTGCCAGCAGCGCCCCGCTCCGGGGCTCGGGGGACACTGAAGCTTTCTTT. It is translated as CASSAPLRGSGDTEAFF.

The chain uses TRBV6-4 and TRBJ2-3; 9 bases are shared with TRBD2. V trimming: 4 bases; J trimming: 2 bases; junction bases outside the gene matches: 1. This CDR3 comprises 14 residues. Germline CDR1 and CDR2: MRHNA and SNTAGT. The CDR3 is CASSGGGATDTQYF. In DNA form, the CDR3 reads TGTGCCAGCAGTGGCGGGGGGGCCACAGATACGCAGTATTTT.

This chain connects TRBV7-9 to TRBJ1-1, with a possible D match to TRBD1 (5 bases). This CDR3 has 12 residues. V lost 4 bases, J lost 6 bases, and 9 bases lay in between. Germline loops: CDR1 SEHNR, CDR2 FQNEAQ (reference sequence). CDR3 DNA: TGTGCCAGCAGCTCTGGGGGGGCTGAAGCTTTCTTT. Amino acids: CASSSGGAEAFF. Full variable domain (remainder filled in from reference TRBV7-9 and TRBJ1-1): DTGVSQNPRHKITKRGQNVTFRCDPISEHNRLYWYRQTLGQGPEFLTYFQNEAQLEKSRLLSDRFSAERPKGSFSTLEIQRTEQGDSAMYLCASSSGGAEAFFGQGTRLTVV.

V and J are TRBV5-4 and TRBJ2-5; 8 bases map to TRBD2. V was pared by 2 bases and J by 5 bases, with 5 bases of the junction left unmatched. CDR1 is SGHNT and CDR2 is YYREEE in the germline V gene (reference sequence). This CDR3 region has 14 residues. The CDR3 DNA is TGTGCCAGCAGCTTTAGCGGGGTAGTGGAGACCCAGTACTTC. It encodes CASSFSGVVETQYF.